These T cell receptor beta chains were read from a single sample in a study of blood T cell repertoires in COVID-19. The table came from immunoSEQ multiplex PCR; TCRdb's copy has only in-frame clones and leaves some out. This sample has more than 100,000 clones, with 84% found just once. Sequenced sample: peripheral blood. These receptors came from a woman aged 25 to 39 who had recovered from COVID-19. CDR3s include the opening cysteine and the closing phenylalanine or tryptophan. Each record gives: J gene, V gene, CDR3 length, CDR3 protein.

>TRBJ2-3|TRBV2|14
CASRASGGRDTQYF
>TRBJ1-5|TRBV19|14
CASTPAGINQPQHF
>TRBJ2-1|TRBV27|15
CASSFGGGSYNEQFF
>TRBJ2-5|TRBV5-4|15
CASSFSGGAMETQYF
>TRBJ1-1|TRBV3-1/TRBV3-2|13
CASSQGTFSEAFF
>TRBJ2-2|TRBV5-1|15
CASSSGPGGSGELFF
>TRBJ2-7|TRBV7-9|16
CASSLIRGGGSYEQYF
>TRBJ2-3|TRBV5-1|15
CASSRFDRDTDTQYF
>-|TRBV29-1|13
CSETSGATNEQFF
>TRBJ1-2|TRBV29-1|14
CSVDGASINYGYTF
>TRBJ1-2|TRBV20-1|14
CSASQDRDNYGYTF
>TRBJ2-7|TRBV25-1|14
CASYSPGQGHEQYF
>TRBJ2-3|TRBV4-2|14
CASSQDSKGDTQYF
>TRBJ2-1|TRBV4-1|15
CASSQGDRGPNEQFF
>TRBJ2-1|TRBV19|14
CASSITSPDNEQFF
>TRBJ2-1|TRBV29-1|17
CSGEGLAGGNSYNEQFF
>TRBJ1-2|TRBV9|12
CASGTGDYGYTF
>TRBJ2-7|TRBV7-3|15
CASSSGQGNHDEQYF
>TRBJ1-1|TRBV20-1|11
CSAPGYTEAFF
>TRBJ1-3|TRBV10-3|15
CAISETTSSGNTIYF
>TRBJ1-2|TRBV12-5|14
CASGSDREIYGYTF
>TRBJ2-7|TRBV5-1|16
CASSLAPGQGPHEQYF
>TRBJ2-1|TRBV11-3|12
CASSLTGIEQFF
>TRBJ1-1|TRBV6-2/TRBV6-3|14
CASSPQGRNTEAFF
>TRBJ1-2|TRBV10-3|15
CAIALGGQGNYGYTF
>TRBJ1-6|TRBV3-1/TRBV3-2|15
CASSLMSYRRSPLHF
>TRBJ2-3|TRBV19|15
CASSPGRPATDTQYF
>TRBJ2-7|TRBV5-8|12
CASSFRGYEQYF
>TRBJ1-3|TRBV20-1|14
CSASTGTSGNTIYF
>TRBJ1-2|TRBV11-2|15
CASSLTPDRTYGYTF
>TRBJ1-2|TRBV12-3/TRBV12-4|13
CASRVTGNDGYTF
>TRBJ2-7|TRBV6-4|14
CASSYTSANYEQYF
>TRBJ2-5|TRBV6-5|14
CASSDSAGYETQYF
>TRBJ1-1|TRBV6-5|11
CATRGGGDAFF
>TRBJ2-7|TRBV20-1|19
CSASSVFALAGEFPYEQYF
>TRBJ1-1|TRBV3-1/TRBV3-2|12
CASSFINTEAFF
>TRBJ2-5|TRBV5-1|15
CASSFTTGSGETQYF
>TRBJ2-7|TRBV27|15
CASRNLAGGIYEQYF
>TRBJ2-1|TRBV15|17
CATSSPRGGTSSREQFF
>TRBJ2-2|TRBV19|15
CASFHRAGNTGELFF